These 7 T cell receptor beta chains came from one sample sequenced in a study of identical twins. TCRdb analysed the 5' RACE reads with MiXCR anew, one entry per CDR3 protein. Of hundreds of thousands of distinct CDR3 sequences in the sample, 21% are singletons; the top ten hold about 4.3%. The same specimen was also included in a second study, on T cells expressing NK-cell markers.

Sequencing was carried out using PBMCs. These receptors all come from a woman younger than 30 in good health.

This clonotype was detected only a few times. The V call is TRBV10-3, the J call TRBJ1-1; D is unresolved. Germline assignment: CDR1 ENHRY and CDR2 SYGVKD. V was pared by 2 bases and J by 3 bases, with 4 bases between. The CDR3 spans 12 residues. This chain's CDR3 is CAISEGYTEAFF. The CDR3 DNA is TGTGCCATCAGTGAGGGGTACACTGAAGCTTTCTTT.

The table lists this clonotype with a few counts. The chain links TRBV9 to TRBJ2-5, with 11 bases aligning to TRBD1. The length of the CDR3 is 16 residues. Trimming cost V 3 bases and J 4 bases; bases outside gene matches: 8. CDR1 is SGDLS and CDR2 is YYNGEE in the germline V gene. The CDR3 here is CASSDSLGTGGETQYF. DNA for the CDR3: TGTGCCAGCAGCGACAGCCTCGGGACAGGGGGAGAGACCCAGTACTTC.

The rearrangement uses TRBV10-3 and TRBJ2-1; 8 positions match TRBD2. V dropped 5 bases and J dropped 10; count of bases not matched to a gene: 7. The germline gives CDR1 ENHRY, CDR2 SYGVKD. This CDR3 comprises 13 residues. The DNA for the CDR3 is TGTGCCATCAGTAGCGGGGGACCGAGCGAGCAGTTCTTC. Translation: CAISSGGPSEQFF.

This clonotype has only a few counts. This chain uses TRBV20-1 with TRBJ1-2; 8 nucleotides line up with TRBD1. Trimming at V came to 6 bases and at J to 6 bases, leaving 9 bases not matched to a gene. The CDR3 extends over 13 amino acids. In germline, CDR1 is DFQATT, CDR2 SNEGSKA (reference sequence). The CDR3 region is CSARTGWGDGYTF. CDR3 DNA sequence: TGCAGTGCCCGGACAGGGTGGGGGGATGGCTACACCTTC.

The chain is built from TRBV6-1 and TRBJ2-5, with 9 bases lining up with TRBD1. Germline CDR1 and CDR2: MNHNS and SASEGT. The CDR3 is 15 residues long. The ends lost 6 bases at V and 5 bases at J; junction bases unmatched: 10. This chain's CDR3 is CASRSGQGSGETQYF. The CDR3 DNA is TGTGCCAGCAGGTCCGGACAGGGGAGTGGGGAGACCCAGTACTTC.

The CDR3 protein is CASSRAYVNQETQYF. CDR3 in DNA: TGTGCCAGCAGCCGGGCATATGTTAACCAAGAGACCCAGTACTTC. The rearrangement links TRBV11-2 to TRBJ2-5; D is unresolved. Germline lookup yields CDR1 SGHAT and CDR2 FQNNGV. Trimming stripped 5 bases from V and 0 bases from J, with 13 bases between. The CDR3 sequence is 15 residues long.

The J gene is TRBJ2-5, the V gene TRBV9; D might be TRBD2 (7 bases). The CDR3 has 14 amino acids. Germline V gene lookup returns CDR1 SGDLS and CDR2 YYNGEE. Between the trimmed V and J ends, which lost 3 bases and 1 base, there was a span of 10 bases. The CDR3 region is CASSGGGLQETQYF. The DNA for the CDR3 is TGTGCCAGCAGCGGCGGGGGCCTCCAAGAGACCCAGTACTTC.